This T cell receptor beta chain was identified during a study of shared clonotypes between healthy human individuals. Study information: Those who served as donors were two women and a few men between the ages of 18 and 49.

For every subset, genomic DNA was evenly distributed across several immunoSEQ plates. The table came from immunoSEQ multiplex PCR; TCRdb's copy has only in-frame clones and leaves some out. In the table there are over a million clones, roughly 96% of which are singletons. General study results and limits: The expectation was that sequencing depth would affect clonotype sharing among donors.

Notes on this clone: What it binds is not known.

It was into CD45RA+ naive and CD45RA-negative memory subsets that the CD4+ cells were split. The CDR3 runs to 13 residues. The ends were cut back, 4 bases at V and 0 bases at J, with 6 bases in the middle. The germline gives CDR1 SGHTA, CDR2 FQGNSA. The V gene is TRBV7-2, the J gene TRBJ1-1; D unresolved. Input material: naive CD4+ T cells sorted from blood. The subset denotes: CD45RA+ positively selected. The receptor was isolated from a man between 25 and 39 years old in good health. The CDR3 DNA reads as TGTGCCAGCAGCTATACGATGAACACTGAAGCTTTCTTT. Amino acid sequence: CASSYTMNTEAFF.